Reported below is one TCR beta chain. This clonotype came up many times. The antigen it recognizes is unknown. At one end, the junction sequence differs from germline, possibly due to a read error. This entry belongs to a study of regulatory T cells in long-lasting Graves disease (dated by TCRdb to the early 2020s). Turning to the overall study: To count as having persistent Graves' disease, a patient had to have received antithyroid drug treatment for over 5 years with TSH receptor autoantibodies remaining persistently positive. Persistent Graves' disease patients were compared with newly diagnosed Graves' disease patients by peripheral blood TCR sequencing and RNA sequencing. The study took place in China and was registered as a clinical trial. A total of around 35 samples were covered by TCR sequencing, comprising roughly 13 persistent and around 20 newly diagnosed Graves' disease patients. Persistent Graves' disease patients in the clinical cohort had taken antithyroid drugs for roughly 10 years on average.

The library relied on multiplex PCR. Sequencing was carried out with an Illumina HiSeq 4000. iRepertoire HTBI primers and Arm-PCR amplification of CDR3 regions were used to construct TCR beta libraries. Before sequencing, the PCR products went through gel purification. On the study's bioinformatics: Across samples, around 62 TRBV and 15 or so TRBJ segments were identified and used for gene usage analysis of CDR3 amino acid clonotypes. COPE and FqMerger were used to merge filtered high-quality paired reads into contigs. BLAST was used to align contigs to IMGT TRBV, TRBD and TRBJ reference genes, with CDR3 defined following IMGT. Any clonotype with a frequency above 0.1% was classified as a highly expanded clone. Shannon entropy served as the measure of repertoire diversity, while the Gini coefficient captured V-J evenness. Public clonotypes were defined as clonotypes shared by more than one individual. TCRdb reprocessed the public reads (quality trimming at Q25 with fastp, clone calling with MiXCR) and kept in-frame beta chains. Identical CDR3 protein sequences are pooled into one entry, listed with their most common genes and DNA. The V and J calls were not made by the authors but by TCRdb's processing. Across this sample there are 300,000 or so distinct CDR3 sequences, with 15% to 20% seen only once. Roughly 27% of the sample is taken by the ten largest.

The time point label corresponds to: persistent/refractory GD, antithyroid drugs over 5 years with positive TRAb. For both TCR sequencing and RNA sequencing, RNA was extracted from PBMCs using TRIzol. The diagnosis of Graves' disease followed American Thyroid Association guidelines. Patients were recruited from an endocrinology department in Xi'an, China. From each patient, roughly 9 milliliters of peripheral blood was collected into an EDTA anticoagulant tube. Ficoll Paque Plus density gradient separation was used to isolate PBMCs, and no additional T cell sorting was done. An Agilent 2100 Bioanalyzer and agarose gel were used to assess RNA quality, and a NanoDrop 2000 was used to measure RNA concentration. The investigation overall reported the following: The study examined only peripheral blood because the primary lesion, thyroid tissue, could not be accessed. Compared with newly diagnosed patients, persistent Graves' disease patients had lower TCR Shannon entropy and fewer highly expanded clones, which suggests clonal expansion. Persistent disease showed preferential use of TRBV28, TRBJ1-2 and TRBJ2-5, whereas newly diagnosed disease favored TRBV20-1 and TRBJ2-1. Patients with persistent disease shared more public clonotypes (approximately 2,500) than newly diagnosed patients did (around 1,000). As a limitation, the authors acknowledged that the small sample size may reduce accuracy. Sequencing and analysis were restricted to the TCR beta chain.

In the germline V gene, CDR1 corresponds to SGHVS and CDR2 to FQNEAQ. The CDR3 measures 16 amino acids from cysteine to phenylalanine. Here the CDR3 DNA is all that survives: 48 bases in frame from base 1. The sequenced sample was peripheral blood mononuclear cells (PBMCs), obtained when the disease was refractory, from a patient treated with antithyroid drugs. The sequence was collected from a female donor with Graves disease. The rearrangement joined TRBV7-8 to TRBJ2-7; 15 of the junction bases match TRBD2. The CDR3 region: CASSLSAGLAGGGSHF. The bases are TGTGCCAGCAGCTTGTCAGCGGGACTAGCGGGAGGAGGGTCGCACTTC.